This T cell receptor (beta chain) derives from a study of blood T cell repertoires in COVID-19. For the study at large: Samples came from the United States, Italy and Spain, spanning acute and convalescent COVID-19. T cells, B-cell-depleted T cells, or PBMCs supplied cDNA or gDNA.

Seattle's enrolled individuals joined amid active infection and were then monitored longitudinally. Authors' data handling: It was from reference gene primer amplification that nucleated cell counts were estimated. Clones were read by immunoSEQ multiplex PCR, and TCRdb kept only the in-frame ones, dropping some. The DNA gave D and trimming, while V, J and clone size come from that table. The sample shows roughly 180,000 clones, approximately 84% of them seen only once. This clonotype was obtained from a woman aged 45-65 years with COVID-19, enrolled during active disease. Sequenced sample: peripheral blood.

CDR3 coding DNA: TGTGCCAGCAGTCCTTCGGTACTAGAAAAACTGTTTTTT. This gives the protein CASSPSVLEKLFF. The chain joins TRBV6-5 to TRBJ1-4; D gene unclear. The germline V gene has CDR1 MNHEY and CDR2 SVGAGI. The V gene lost 5 bases and the J gene lost 8 bases, with 12 bases spanning the gap. CDR3 length equals 13 residues.